These 24 T cell receptor beta chains share one sample of origin, sequenced in a study of CXCR3-negative and CXCR3-positive naive CD8 T cells. It was by 5' RACE with UMI labels that the TRB cDNA libraries were prepared. TCRdb reprocessed the 5' RACE reads, with one entry per CDR3 protein and no DNA. There are 45,000 or so distinct CDR3 sequences in the sample, with 1.5% to 2% held by the top ten. The sample taken for sequencing was naive CXCR3- CD8+ T cells from blood. The subset: CD45RO-CCR7+CD27+CD95- naive CD8+ T cells lacking CXCR3 (TNR3-). Receptors were obtained from a human donor in good health. Some clones in this sample may be carry-over from other donors' samples.

The rearrangement joins TRBV7-2 to TRBJ2-5; TCRdb designates TRBD2, a call that cannot be tested without DNA. Germline loops: CDR1 SGHTA, CDR2 FQGNSA. The CDR3 has 11 amino acids. The CDR3 spells CASSLVGQILF.

The chain has TRBV6-2 or TRBV6-3 and TRBJ1-5. There are 12 residues in the CDR3. In germline, CDR1 is MNHEY, CDR2 SVGEGT. The CDR3 spells CASSSVGQPQHF.

The rearrangement joins TRBV29-1 to TRBJ2-1; TCRdb indicates TRBD2, and absent DNA this call remains unverified. CDR1 and CDR2 (germline): SQVTM, ANQGSEA. This CDR3 region has 16 residues. The CDR3: CSVEGGSWEVYNEQFF.

V usage is TRBV7-2 and J usage is TRBJ1-1; the TCRdb D gene call, TRBD1, has no DNA to confirm it. The CDR3 contains 13 residues. Germline CDR1 is SGHTA and CDR2 is FQGNSA. CDR3 sequence reads: CASSPRDRTEAFF.

V usage is TRBV20-1 and J usage is TRBJ2-5. The CDR3 is made up of 13 amino acids. CDR1 is DFQATT, CDR2 SNEGSKA, per germline (reference sequence). CDR3 sequence: CSAYGVEEETQYF.

The genes are TRBV28 and TRBJ1-1; TCRdb lists TRBD1, though no DNA is available to test this call. Germline CDR1 reads MDHEN; CDR2 reads SYDVKM. The CDR3 has 18 residues. CDR3 sequence reads: CASRHMGQWGGRNTEAFF. Looking up the rest from reference TRBV28 and TRBJ1-1 gives the full variable domain: DVKVTQSSRYLVKRTGEKVFLECVQDMDHENMFWYRQDPGLGLRLIYFSYDVKMKEKGDIPEGYSVSREKKERFSLILESASTNQTSMYLCASRHMGQWGGRNTEAFFGQGTRLTVV.

The rearrangement links TRBV7-6 to TRBJ2-1; absent DNA, TCRdb's TRBD2 call cannot be checked. This CDR3 is 15 amino acids long. The V gene's germline CDR1 is SGHVS and CDR2 FNYEAQ. This CDR3 reads CASSAAASGGDEQFF.

The gene calls are TRBV28 and TRBJ1-2. Germline-derived CDR1 and CDR2 are MDHEN and SYDVKM. The CDR3 is 13 residues long. The CDR3 region is CASSLRQGGGYTF.

V is TRBV6-2 or TRBV6-3 and J is TRBJ2-7. The CDR3 is made up of 17 amino acids. From germline, CDR1 is MNHEY and CDR2 SVGEGT. The CDR3 region is CASSYSKVGADFYEQYF.

This chain links TRBV28 with TRBJ1-5. The CDR3 length is 14 residues. The germline V gene has CDR1 MDHEN and CDR2 SYDVKM. The chain's CDR3 is CASSLPLYSQPQHF.

This chain uses TRBV4-3 with TRBJ1-5; TCRdb's D gene call, TRBD1, goes unchecked for lack of DNA. This CDR3 has 16 amino acids. Germline V gene sequence: CDR1 LGHNA, CDR2 YSLEER. This chain's CDR3 is CASSQEVSQGNQPQHF.

The rearrangement uses TRBV12-3 or TRBV12-4 and TRBJ1-1; TCRdb calls TRBD1, which cannot be checked without DNA. The CDR3 extends over 14 amino acids. The CDR3 here is CASSFTPGQGEAFF.

V and J are TRBV4-2 and TRBJ2-7. There are 12 residues in the CDR3. The germline V gene encodes CDR1 LGHNA and CDR2 YNFKEQ. The CDR3 loop is CASSQGVDEQYF.

This chain connects TRBV12-3 or TRBV12-4 to TRBJ2-1. This CDR3 is 15 amino acids long. CDR3 loop: CASSLAGGAYNEQFF.

The V call is TRBV6-5, the J call TRBJ2-1; checking the TCRdb D call of TRBD2 is not possible without DNA. Germline CDR1 is MNHEY and CDR2 is SVGAGI. The CDR3 is 19 amino acids. This CDR3 is CASRGAQGALPLGYNEQFF.

The V and J genes are TRBV28 and TRBJ2-7; TCRdb indicates TRBD2, and absent DNA this call remains unverified. The length of the CDR3 is 13 residues. Per the germline V gene, CDR1 is MDHEN and CDR2 is SYDVKM. Here the CDR3 reads CASRGAGSYEQYF. The variable domain in full, with the rest retrieved from reference TRBV28 and TRBJ2-7, is DVKVTQSSRYLVKRTGEKVFLECVQDMDHENMFWYRQDPGLGLRLIYFSYDVKMKEKGDIPEGYSVSREKKERFSLILESASTNQTSMYLCASRGAGSYEQYFGPGTRLTVT.

The chain carries TRBV2 and TRBJ2-7; TCRdb lists TRBD1, though no DNA is available to test this call. CDR3 length equals 13 residues. Germline V lookup: CDR1 SNHLY, CDR2 FYNNEI. The CDR3 region is CASRSGANYEQYF.

V gene TRBV27 combines with J gene TRBJ1-2; the TCRdb D gene call, TRBD1, has no DNA to confirm it. CDR1 is MNHEY, CDR2 SMNVEV, per germline (reference sequence). The CDR3 covers 16 residues. The CDR3 is CASSPEPGVVDYGYTF.

This clonotype is medium-sized by frequency. This sequence joins TRBV11-2 and TRBJ2-1; TCRdb outputs TRBD2, but without DNA this stays unchecked. The CDR3 extends over 14 amino acids. CDR1 is SGHAT and CDR2 is FQNNGV in the germline V gene. CDR3 region: CASSPGLFPNEQFF.

The chain uses TRBV6-5 and TRBJ2-1; TCRdb designates TRBD2, a call that cannot be tested without DNA. Germline V gene lookup returns CDR1 MNHEY and CDR2 SVGAGI. This CDR3 is built from 17 residues. The CDR3: CASSYRRLASSYNEQFF.

CDR3 loop: CASSSPFWSADTQYF. The chain uses TRBV7-2 and TRBJ2-3. The CDR3 is made up of 15 amino acids. Germline V gene sequence: CDR1 SGHTA, CDR2 FQGNSA.

V and J are TRBV23-1 and TRBJ2-3; the TCRdb D gene call, TRBD1, has no DNA to confirm it. TRBV23-1 falls under the ORF class, with uncertain function. The CDR3 spans 20 residues. This chain's CDR3 is CASSQSPRTGGVSSTDTQYF.

The V and J genes are TRBV3-1 and TRBJ2-7. The CDR3 is made up of 13 amino acids. Germline lookup yields CDR1 LGHDT and CDR2 YNNKEL (reference sequence). CDR3 region: CASSPGTKYEQYF.

This rearrangement joins TRBV10-3 to TRBJ1-1. The CDR3 contains 13 residues. Looked up from germline, CDR1 is ENHRY and CDR2 is SYGVKD. The CDR3 is CAIRAGRNTEAFF.